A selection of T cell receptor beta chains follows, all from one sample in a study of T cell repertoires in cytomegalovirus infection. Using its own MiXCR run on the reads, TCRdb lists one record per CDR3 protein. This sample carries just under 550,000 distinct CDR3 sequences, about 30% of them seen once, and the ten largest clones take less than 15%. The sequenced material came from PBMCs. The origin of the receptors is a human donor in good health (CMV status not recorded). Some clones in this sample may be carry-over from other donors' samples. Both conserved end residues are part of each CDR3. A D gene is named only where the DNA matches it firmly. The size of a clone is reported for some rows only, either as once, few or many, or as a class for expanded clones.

CASSFGGTGVRSYYEQYF	TGTGCCAGCAGCTTTGGTGGGACAGGGGTAAGGTCCTACTACGAGCAGTACTTC	TRBV5-6	TRBJ2-7	TRBD1	.
CASSTPGQGPNTGELFF	TGTGCCAGTAGTACCCCAGGACAGGGGCCGAACACCGGGGAGCTGTTTTTT	TRBV19	TRBJ2-2	TRBD1	once
CASSYRRDRGGETQYF	TGTGCCAGCAGTTACCGCCGAGACAGGGGAGGAGAGACCCAGTACTTC	TRBV6-2/TRBV6-3	TRBJ2-5	TRBD1	few
CASSFPRTGGGQPQHF	TGTGCCAGCAGTTTTCCCAGGACAGGGGGAGGTCAGCCCCAGCATTTT	TRBV6-6	TRBJ1-5	TRBD1	few
CASSMEGFGTGFLDQPQHF	TGTGCCAGTAGTATGGAAGGGTTTGGGACAGGGTTTTTGGATCAGCCCCAGCATTTT	TRBV19	TRBJ1-5	TRBD1	.
CASSRTSVSYNEQFF	TGTGCCAGCAGCCGCACTAGCGTCTCCTACAATGAGCAGTTCTTC	TRBV7-2	TRBJ2-1	TRBD2	many
CASLDPGQGDYGYTF	TGTGCCAGCCTGGATCCGGGACAAGGTGACTATGGCTACACCTTC	TRBV28	TRBJ1-2	.	once
CASKLAGINEQFF	TGTGCCAGTAAACTAGCGGGAATCAATGAGCAGTTCTTC	TRBV19	TRBJ2-1	TRBD2	.
CASSLLEAYEQYF	TGTGCCAGCAGCTTGTTGGAAGCTTACGAGCAGTACTTC	TRBV5-5	TRBJ2-7	.	few
CSAPLGSLRTNEQFF	TGCAGTGCCCCCCTGGGATCCCTAAGGACCAATGAGCAGTTCTTC	TRBV20-1	TRBJ2-1	.	.
CASSTGGSQPQHF	TGTGCCAGCAGTACAGGGGGAAGTCAGCCCCAGCATTTT	TRBV6-6	TRBJ1-5	TRBD1	few
CASSAPSASSLPDTQYF	TGTGCCAGCAGCGCCCCCTCTGCTAGTAGTCTACCAGATACGCAGTATTTT	TRBV7-2	TRBJ2-3	.	.
CASSPPLQRGLSYNEQFF	TGTGCCAGCAGCCCGCCTCTCCAGCGGGGGCTCTCCTACAATGAGCAGTTCTTC	TRBV7-9	TRBJ2-1	TRBD2	many
CASSSRRTGVGNEQFF	TGTGCCAGCAGCTCGCGGAGGACAGGGGTGGGGAATGAGCAGTTCTTC	TRBV7-9	TRBJ2-1	TRBD1	few
CASSLKVLGGGRNYGYTF	TGTGCCAGCAGTTTAAAGGTCCTGGGAGGGGGCAGAAACTATGGCTACACCTTC	TRBV12-3/TRBV12-4	TRBJ1-2	TRBD1	few
CASRRLAGVVNEQFF	TGTGCCAGCAGGAGGCTAGCGGGAGTAGTCAATGAGCAGTTCTTC	TRBV7-3	TRBJ2-1	TRBD2	.
CASSEDERDYNEQFF	TGTGCCAGCAGTGAGGACGAGCGGGACTACAATGAGCAGTTCTTC	TRBV25-1	TRBJ2-1	TRBD2	.
CASSPTIVNMNEQFF	TGTGCCAGCAGCCCGACTATAGTAAATATGAATGAGCAGTTCTTC	TRBV7-3	TRBJ2-1	.	.
CASSYGTGVTMNTEAFF	TGTGCCAGCAGTTACGGGACAGGGGTAACTATGAACACTGAAGCTTTCTTT	TRBV6-5	TRBJ1-1	TRBD1	few
CASSLPGLAGKFEGTDTQYF	TGTGCCAGCAGCTTACCCGGACTAGCGGGAAAGTTTGAGGGAACAGATACGCAGTATTTT	TRBV7-2	TRBJ2-3	TRBD2	many
CASSTQRNQPQHF	TGTGCCAGCAGTACCCAGCGCAATCAGCCCCAGCATTTT	TRBV2	TRBJ1-5	.	few
CASSLVVARYSPLHF	TGTGCCAGCAGCTTAGTCGTCGCCCGATATTCACCCCTCCACTTT	TRBV7-8	TRBJ1-6	.	few
CASSPEVGSSYNSPLHF	TGTGCCAGCTCACCAGAAGTCGGGAGCTCCTATAATTCACCCCTCCACTTT	TRBV18	TRBJ1-6	.	.
CASSATSLAGTRTGELFF	TGTGCCAGCAGTGCAACAAGCCTAGCGGGAACTAGGACCGGGGAGCTGTTTTTT	TRBV12-3/TRBV12-4	TRBJ2-2	TRBD2	many
CASSQTSGTLDTQYF	TGTGCCAGCAGCCAGACTAGCGGGACCCTCGATACGCAGTATTTT	TRBV5-4	TRBJ2-3	TRBD2	few
CASSLPNTLDRQETQYF	TGTGCCAGCAGCTTACCCAATACCTTGGACAGGCAAGAGACCCAGTACTTC	TRBV7-8	TRBJ2-5	TRBD1	.
CASSQDLGHRPNTEAFF	TGTGCCAGCAGCCAAGATCTGGGACACAGGCCGAACACTGAAGCTTTCTTT	TRBV3-1	TRBJ1-1	.	.
CASSQDIGDVSPLHF	TGCGCCAGCAGCCAAGATATAGGGGATGTTTCACCCCTCCACTTT	TRBV4-3	TRBJ1-6	.	few